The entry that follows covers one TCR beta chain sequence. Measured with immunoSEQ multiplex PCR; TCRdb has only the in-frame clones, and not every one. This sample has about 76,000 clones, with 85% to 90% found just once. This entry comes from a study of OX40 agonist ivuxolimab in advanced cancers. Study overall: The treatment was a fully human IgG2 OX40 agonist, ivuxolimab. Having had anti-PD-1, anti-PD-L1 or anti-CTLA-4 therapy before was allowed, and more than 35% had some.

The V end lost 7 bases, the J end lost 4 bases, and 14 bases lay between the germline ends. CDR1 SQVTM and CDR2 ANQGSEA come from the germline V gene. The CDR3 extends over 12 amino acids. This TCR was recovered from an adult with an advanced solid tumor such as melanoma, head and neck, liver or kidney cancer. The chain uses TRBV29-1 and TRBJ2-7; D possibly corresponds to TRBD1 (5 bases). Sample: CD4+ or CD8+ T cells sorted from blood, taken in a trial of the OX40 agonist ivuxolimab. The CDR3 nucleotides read TGCAGCGCCAGTCCTCAGGGATACGAGCAGTACTTC. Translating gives CSASPQGYEQYF.